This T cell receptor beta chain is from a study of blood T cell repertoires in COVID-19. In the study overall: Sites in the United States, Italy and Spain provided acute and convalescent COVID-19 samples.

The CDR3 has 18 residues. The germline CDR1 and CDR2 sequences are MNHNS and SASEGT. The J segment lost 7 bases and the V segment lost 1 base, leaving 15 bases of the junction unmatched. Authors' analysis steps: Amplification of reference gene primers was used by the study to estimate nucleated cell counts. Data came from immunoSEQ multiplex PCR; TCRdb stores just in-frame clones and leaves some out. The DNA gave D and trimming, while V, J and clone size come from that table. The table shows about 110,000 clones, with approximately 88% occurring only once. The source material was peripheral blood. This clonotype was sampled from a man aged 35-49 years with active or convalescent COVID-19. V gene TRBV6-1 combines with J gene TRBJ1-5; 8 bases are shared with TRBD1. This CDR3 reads CASSEGGDRKDLRQPQHF. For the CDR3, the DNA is TGTGCCAGCAGTGAAGGAGGGGACAGGAAAGACTTACGGCAGCCCCAGCATTTT.